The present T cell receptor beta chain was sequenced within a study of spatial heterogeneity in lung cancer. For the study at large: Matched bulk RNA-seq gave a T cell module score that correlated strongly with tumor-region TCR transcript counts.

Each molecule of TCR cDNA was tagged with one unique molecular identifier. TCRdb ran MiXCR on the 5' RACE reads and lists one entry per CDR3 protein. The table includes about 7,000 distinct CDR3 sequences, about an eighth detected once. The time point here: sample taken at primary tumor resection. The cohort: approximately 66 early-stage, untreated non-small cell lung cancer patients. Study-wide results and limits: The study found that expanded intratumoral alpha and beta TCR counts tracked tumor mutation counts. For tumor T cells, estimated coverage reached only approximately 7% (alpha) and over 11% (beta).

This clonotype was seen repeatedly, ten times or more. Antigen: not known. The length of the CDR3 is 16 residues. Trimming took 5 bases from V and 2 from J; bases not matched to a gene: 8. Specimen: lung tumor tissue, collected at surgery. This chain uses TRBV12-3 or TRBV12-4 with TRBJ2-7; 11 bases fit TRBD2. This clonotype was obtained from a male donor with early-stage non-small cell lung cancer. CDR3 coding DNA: TGTGCCAGCAGTATCCTCCCGGGACTAGCGGCCTACGAGCAGTACTTC. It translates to CASSILPGLAAYEQYF.